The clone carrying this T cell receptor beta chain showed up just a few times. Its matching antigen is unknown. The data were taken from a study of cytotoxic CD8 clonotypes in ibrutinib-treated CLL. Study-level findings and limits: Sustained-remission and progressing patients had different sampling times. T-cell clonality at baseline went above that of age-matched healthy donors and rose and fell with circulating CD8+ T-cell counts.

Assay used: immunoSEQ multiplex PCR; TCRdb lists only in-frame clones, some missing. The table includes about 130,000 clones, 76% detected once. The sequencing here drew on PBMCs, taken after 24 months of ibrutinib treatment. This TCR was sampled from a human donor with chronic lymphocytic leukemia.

Written as DNA, the CDR3 is TGTGCCAGCAGTTACTCTGGACAGTCCTCTGGAAACACCATATATTTT. It specifies CASSYSGQSSGNTIYF. The chain uses TRBV6-5 and TRBJ1-3; D perhaps matches TRBD1 (6 bases). CDR1 is MNHEY and CDR2 is SVGAGI in the germline V gene. V was cut by 0 bases and J by 0 bases, with 9 bases left in between. CDR3 length equals 16 residues.